Below are 5 T cell receptor beta chains sequenced from a single sample in a study of metastatic and nonmetastatic thyroid tumors. TCRdb ran MiXCR on the PCR reads. Here the sample spans around 53,000 clones, approximately 22% being singletons. Not a single patient had been given any form of treatment at any point before undergoing thyroid surgery. Sequences were obtained from blood. Every receptor here comes from a female donor with papillary thyroid cancer or a benign thyroid nodule (not recorded which). Some clones in this sample may be carry-over from other donors' samples.

In its sample, this clone was seen many times. The chain combines TRBV7-2 with TRBJ2-7; D gene unclear. Between the trimmed V and J ends, which lost 3 bases and 4 bases, there was a span of 10 bases. Per the germline V gene, CDR1 is SGHTA and CDR2 is FQGNSA. CDR3 length equals 13 residues. CDR3 nucleotides: TGTGCCAGCAGCTTCCAGGAGATATACGAGCAGTACTTC. Translating it yields CASSFQEIYEQYF.

Many counts were recorded for this clone. The chain is built from TRBV6-1 and TRBJ2-4, with unresolved D. V dropped 5 bases and J dropped 1 base, with 3 bases sitting between them. CDR1 MNHNS and CDR2 SASEGT come from the germline V gene. The CDR3 has 12 amino acids. CDR3 sequence: CASSLAKNIQYF. CDR3 in DNA: TGTGCCAGCAGTCTGGCCAAAAACATTCAGTACTTC.

This clone was detected many times. This sequence joins TRBV14 and TRBJ1-1; no reliable D call. CDR3 size: 13 residues. V was pared by 0 bases and J by 1 base, with 3 bases between. Germline V gene sequence: CDR1 SGHDN, CDR2 FVKESK. CDR3 amino acids: CASSQEENTEAFF. The CDR3 DNA reads as TGTGCCAGCAGCCAAGAGGAGAACACTGAAGCTTTCTTT.

Notes on this clone: This may come from a read error, since a much larger clone is one base off. The sample holds other DNA sequences that translate to the same CDR3. The chain uses TRBV19 and TRBJ2-2; D might be TRBD2 (6 bases). The CDR3 sequence is 17 residues long. Germline lookup yields CDR1 LNHDA and CDR2 SQIVND (reference sequence). The CDR3 is CASSITPGVGRTGELFF. The DNA for the CDR3 is TGTGCTAGTAGTATTACTCCGGGAGTGGGGAGGACCGGGGAGCTGTTTTTT.

Ten or more counts support this clone. The chain links TRBV7-9 to TRBJ1-3; D is uncertain. The V end lost 5 bases, the J end lost 7 bases, and 18 bases lay between the germline ends. This CDR3 has 15 amino acids. Germline CDR1 and CDR2: SEHNR and FQNEAQ (reference sequence). CDR3 coding DNA: TGTGCCAGCAGCCCAAAGATCCGAGATGGGAACACCATATATTTT. Its protein product is CASSPKIRDGNTIYF.